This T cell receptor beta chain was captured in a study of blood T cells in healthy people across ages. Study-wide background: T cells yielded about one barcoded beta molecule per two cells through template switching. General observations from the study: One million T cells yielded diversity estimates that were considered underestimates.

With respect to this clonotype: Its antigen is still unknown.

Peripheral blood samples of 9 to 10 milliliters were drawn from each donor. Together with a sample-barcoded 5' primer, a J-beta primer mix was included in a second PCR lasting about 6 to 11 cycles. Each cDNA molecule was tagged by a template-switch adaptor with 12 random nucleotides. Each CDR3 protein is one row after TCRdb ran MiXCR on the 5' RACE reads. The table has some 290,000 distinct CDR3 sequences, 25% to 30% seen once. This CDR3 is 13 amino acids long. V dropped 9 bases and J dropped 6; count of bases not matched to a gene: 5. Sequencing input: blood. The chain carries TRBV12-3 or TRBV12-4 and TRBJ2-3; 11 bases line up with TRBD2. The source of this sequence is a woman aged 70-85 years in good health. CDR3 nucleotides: TGTGCCAGTGGACTAGCGGGTATGGATACGCAGTATTTT. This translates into CASGLAGMDTQYF.